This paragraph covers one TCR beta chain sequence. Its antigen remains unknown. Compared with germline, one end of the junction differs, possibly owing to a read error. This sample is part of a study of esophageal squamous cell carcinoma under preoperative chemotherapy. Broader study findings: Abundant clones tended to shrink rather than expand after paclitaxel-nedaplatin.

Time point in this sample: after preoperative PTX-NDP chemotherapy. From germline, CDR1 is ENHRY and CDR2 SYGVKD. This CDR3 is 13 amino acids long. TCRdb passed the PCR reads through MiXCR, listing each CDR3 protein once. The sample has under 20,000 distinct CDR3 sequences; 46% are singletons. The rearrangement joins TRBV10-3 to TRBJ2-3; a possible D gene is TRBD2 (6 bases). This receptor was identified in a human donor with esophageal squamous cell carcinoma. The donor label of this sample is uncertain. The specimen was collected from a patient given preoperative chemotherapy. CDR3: CALGSGATDTQYF. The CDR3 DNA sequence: TGTGCCTTGGGTAGCGGAGCCACAGATACGCAGTATTTC.